These T cell receptor beta chains were read from a single sample in a study of cytomegalovirus exposure and HLA in healthy donors. The method was immunoSEQ multiplex PCR; TCRdb's version includes in-frame clones alone and lacks a portion of them. The sample contains around 130,000 clones, 80% to 85% of which appear only once. Sequencing was done on a sample of PBMCs. These receptors were collected from a boy between 10 and 17 years old in good health and CMV-seronegative. The CDR3 runs from the conserved cysteine through the conserved F or W. The D gene is left open where the match is weak. Clone size is stated in some rows and not others, as once, few, many or a class when expanded.

>-|TRBJ1-2|-|TRBV30
TGTGCCTGGAGTAGGCGACAGGATTTGATCTATGGCTACACCTTC
CAWSRRQDLIYGYTF
>-|TRBJ2-5|TRBD2|TRBV4-1
TGCGCCAGCAGCCAAGTAGGGCTAGCGGGAGGGCCGCAAGAGACCCAGTACTTC
CASSQVGLAGGPQETQYF
>once|TRBJ1-2|-|TRBV18
TGTGCCAGCTCACCGGGACACAGCAACTATGGCTACACCTTC
CASSPGHSNYGYTF
>-|TRBJ2-1|TRBD2|TRBV27
TGTGCCAGCAGTTTAATAGCGGGAGGCGATGAGCAGTTCTTC
CASSLIAGGDEQFF
>-|TRBJ2-1|TRBD2|TRBV6-1
TGTGCCAGCAGGGGGACTAGCGGGGTTGGGGATGAGCAGTTCTTC
CASRGTSGVGDEQFF
>few|TRBJ2-3|-|TRBV5-1
TGCGCCAGCAGCTTGGCCGGACTCATCACAGATACGCAGTATTTT
CASSLAGLITDTQYF
>-|TRBJ2-1|TRBD2|TRBV11-2
TGTGCCAGCAGCTTAGATTGGATAGCGGGCAATGAGCAGTTCTTC
CASSLDWIAGNEQFF
>-|TRBJ2-3|TRBD2|TRBV6-1
TGTGCCAGCAGTGAAGAGGCAGGGGGGGGACTAGCGGGAGGAATCACAGATACGCAGTATTTT
CASSEEAGGGLAGGITDTQYF
>-|TRBJ2-7|-|TRBV11-2
TGTGCCAGCAGCTTAGGCAGATGGCGGGCCCCCTACGAGCAGTACTTC
CASSLGRWRAPYEQYF
>-|TRBJ2-1|-|TRBV29-1
TGCAGCGTTGAAACAGGGAAAAACAATGAGCAGTTCTTC
CSVETGKNNEQFF
>-|TRBJ1-1|-|TRBV5-1
TGCGCCAGCAGCATGCCCCGGGGGGGGATGAACACTGAAGCTTTCTTT
CASSMPRGGMNTEAFF
>-|TRBJ2-4|TRBD2|TRBV5-1
TGCGCCAGCAGCTTGGATGGCGGGGGAAAAAACATTCAGTACTTC
CASSLDGGGKNIQYF
>-|TRBJ1-4|TRBD1|TRBV19
TGTGCCAGTAGTACAGCCGGGACAGGGACAACTAATGAAAAACTGTTTTTT
CASSTAGTGTTNEKLFF
>-|TRBJ2-7|TRBD1|TRBV5-1
TGCGCCAGCAGCTGGGGACAGGGGGGGGGCGAGCAGTACTTC
CASSWGQGGGEQYF
>-|TRBJ2-1|TRBD2|TRBV5-1
TGCGCCAGCAGCTCTAATACCGGGACTAGCTACAATGAGCAGTTCTTC
CASSSNTGTSYNEQFF
>-|TRBJ2-3|TRBD2|TRBV4-3
TGCGCCAGCAGCCAAGACGTAGCGGGCTTCAGCACAGATACGCAGTATTTT
CASSQDVAGFSTDTQYF
>-|TRBJ2-1|-|TRBV6-4
TGTGCCAGCAGTGTCCCGAGACTAGAGAATGAGCAGTTCTTC
CASSVPRLENEQFF
>-|TRBJ1-5|-|TRBV27
TGTGCCAGCAGTTTATCCGTGAGTGGCAATCAGCCCCAGCATTTT
CASSLSVSGNQPQHF
>-|TRBJ2-1|-|TRBV6-4
TGTGCCAGCAGTGATACGAGTTACAATGAGCAGTTCTTC
CASSDTSYNEQFF
>-|TRBJ1-3|TRBD1|TRBV19
TGTGCCAGTAGTAACGGGGACAGGACGTCCTCTGGAAACACCATATATTTT
CASSNGDRTSSGNTIYF
>few|TRBJ1-2|TRBD1|TRBV27
TGTGCCAGCAGCCTCGGACAGGGGGTGCCTGGGGGCTACACCTTC
CASSLGQGVPGGYTF
>-|TRBJ2-5|-|TRBV7-8
TGTGCCAGCAGCGCCGGCCGGGACCAAGAGACCCAGTACTTC
CASSAGRDQETQYF
>-|TRBJ2-7|TRBD2|TRBV2
TGTGCCAGCAATAGACTAGCGGACCCCTACGAGCAGTACTTC
CASNRLADPYEQYF
>few|TRBJ2-7|TRBD1|TRBV5-6
TGTGCCAGCAGCTTGGATCCCGGGACAGGGGGCCTAGAGCAGTACTTC
CASSLDPGTGGLEQYF
>once|TRBJ2-7|TRBD2|TRBV19
TGTGCCAGTAGGATATCGGGAGGCTACGAGCAGTACTTC
CASRISGGYEQYF
>-|TRBJ2-2|-|TRBV10-2
TGCGCCAGCAGCCACCTAGAGGGAGAGAGGGGGGGGGAGCTGTTTTTT
CASSHLEGERGGELFF
>few|TRBJ2-3|-|TRBV5-1
TGCGCCAGCAGCAGCCGGGACTGGAGCACAGATACGCAGTATTTT
CASSSRDWSTDTQYF
>-|TRBJ2-1|-|TRBV4-1
TGCGCCAGCAGCCAAGATGGCCCGGGAGCTTGGGAGCAGTTCTTC
CASSQDGPGAWEQFF
>-|TRBJ2-1|TRBD2|TRBV4-1
TGCGCCAGCAGGGACCTGACTAGCGGCAATGAGCAGTTCTTC
CASRDLTSGNEQFF
>-|TRBJ2-4|-|TRBV7-2
TGTGCCAGCAGCTTAGGATACTTCGGTGTCAAAAACATTCAGTACTTC
CASSLGYFGVKNIQYF
>-|TRBJ1-2|TRBD1|TRBV7-2
TGTGCCAGCAGCCCCCACAGGGGAGGCTACACCTTC
CASSPHRGGYTF
>once|TRBJ2-7|TRBD1|TRBV11-2
TGTGCCAGCAGCTTAAACAGGGGGAACGAGCAGTACTTC
CASSLNRGNEQYF
>once|TRBJ2-5|-|TRBV27
TGTGCCAGCAGTTTCTCGGGAAAAGAGACCCAGTACTTC
CASSFSGKETQYF
>once|TRBJ2-5|TRBD1|TRBV19
TGTGCCAGTAGTCCAACAGGGGTAGAGACCCAGTACTTC
CASSPTGVETQYF
>-|TRBJ1-5|-|TRBV18
TGTGCCAGCTCACCAGGAGGGTTTGGGCAGCCCCAGCATTTT
CASSPGGFGQPQHF
>-|TRBJ2-3|-|TRBV7-9
TGTGCCAGCAGCTTCGCCGGGACTAGCACAGATACGCAGTATTTT
CASSFAGTSTDTQYF
>-|TRBJ2-7|TRBD1|TRBV19
TGTGCCAGTAGTACGGGACAGCTTAGCTACGAGCAGTACTTC
CASSTGQLSYEQYF
>-|TRBJ1-1|TRBD1|TRBV6-1
TGTGCCAGTCCGGAACAGGGGGGAACTGAAGCTTTCTTT
CASPEQGGTEAFF
>-|TRBJ2-7|TRBD1|TRBV30
TGTGCCTGGAGTGTGGGCAGGGGGTACTCCTACGAGCAGTACTTC
CAWSVGRGYSYEQYF
>-|TRBJ2-1|-|TRBV25-1
TGTGCCAGCAGCGGCGGCAATGAGCAGTTCTTC
CASSGGNEQFF